The source of this T cell receptor beta chain is a study of shared clonotypes between healthy human individuals (dated by TCRdb to about 2020). As for the study more broadly: The cohort comprised a couple of women and three men aged 18 to 49 years. For each donor, CD4 naive and CD4 memory were each given three plates, CD8 naive was given two plates, and CD8 memory was given one plate. The study deeply sequenced blood TCR repertoires of five healthy adults to estimate repertoire size and the extent of clonotype sharing between individuals. To increase sequencing depth and limit assay-specific biases, TCR repertoire library preparation and sequencing were carried out by different laboratories using diverse techniques. Leukapheresis yielded between about 0.8 and 9.5 billion PBMCs per donor.

As concerns this clone: Its antigen has not been determined. Base qualities were left out, and no much larger clone turns up one base away.

Using the deep immunoSEQ assay, TCR CDR3 regions were amplified from genomic DNA by multiplex PCR. For each cell subset, the extracted genomic DNA was distributed evenly across all wells of several immunoSEQ 96-well plates, and each plate served as one replicate. For sorted subsets, about 200 ng genomic DNA, equal to some 28,000 T cell genomes, was loaded into each replicate PCR. The purified libraries were quantified using a Qubit 3.0 fluorometer, sized with a Bioanalyzer 2100, and then quantified again using the KAPA Library Quantification kit. A separate single-read 150-cycle Illumina NextSeq 550 flow cell was used to sequence each immunoSEQ 96-well plate. Regarding the original processing steps: Because the immunoSEQ output held only junctional sequences and lacked quality scores, the filtering could not match the filtering applied to full-length reads. Sequences were annotated with PyIR, a Python wrapper for IgBLAST v1.9, using IMGT germline references to assign V/J genes and CDR3. Any read was removed if the V/J assignment was weak (E-value above 1e-6), the CDR3 was missing, or the read contained stop codons, out-of-frame junctions, or ambiguous translated residues. V3J clonotypes were defined as sequences sharing an identical inferred V gene, J gene, and CDR3 amino acid sequence. The percentage overlap between two repertoires was calculated by dividing the number of shared unique clonotypes by the size of the smaller repertoire. Repertoire richness was assessed with RTK rarefaction, the Chao1 estimator, and Recon v2.1 estimates of unobserved clonotypes. OLGA was used to compute generation probabilities for all TCRbeta clonotypes that the gDNA method yielded from a handful of donors. Entries here come from immuneACCESS through TCRdb and include only in-frame sequences with V and J called. Some clones fail to appear in such tables; in the studies checked, an unresolved V gene covers under half of the shortfall, and the cause of the remainder is unknown. V and J calls and clone size are copied from that table; D and trimming were computed from the DNA. This sample holds about 2.3 million clones; 85% to 95% were observed only once. The ten largest clones take up 0.37% of the sample.

General conclusions and limits of the study: Naive subsets generally had larger estimated clonotype richness than memory subsets. Because the study included only a small number of donors, the genetic and exposure-history diversity represented was limited. Incomplete sequencing was indicated by rarefaction of sorted-subset datasets, despite the large sequencing depth. Pairwise subsampling led to the expectation that sequencing depth would affect the degree of clonotype sharing among donors. Clonotypes shared by all four sorted-subset donors showed higher generation probabilities than non-shared clonotypes. Sampling was limited to blood, and TCR repertoires in tissue likely differ from TCR repertoires in blood. When several donors were compared, the shared fraction of clonotypes was around 4.6% for naive CD4, about 4% for naive CD8, 2.3% for memory CD4, and 0.35% to 0.5% for memory CD8.

Donors were healthy HIV-negative adults with no recently reported acute infections or vaccinations. Every donor was a Caucasian adult living in Nashville, Tennessee, USA. CD4+ T cells were enriched by magnetic negative selection; naive cells were then positively selected on CD45RA, and the negative fraction formed the memory subset. Blood was obtained by leukapheresis, after which PBMCs were separated by Ficoll-Histopaque density gradient centrifugation and cryopreserved in liquid nitrogen vapor phase. Purity and quantity of every magnetically sorted T cell population were checked by analytical flow cytometry. Genomic DNA was isolated from each sorted fraction and quantified by UV absorbance on a Nanodrop 2000c. Sample: naive CD4+ T cells from PBMCs. Taken with the paper, the label for cell subset or site translates to: CD45RA+ positively selected. The receptor's source is a man between 18 and 29 years old in good health. Some clones in this sample may be carry-over from other donors' samples.

At the DNA level, the sequence is TGTGCCAGCAGCTCAGACGGTACGTGGACTGAAGCTTTCTTT. Translation gives CASSSDGTWTEAFF. The V and J segments used are TRBV11-2 and TRBJ1-1; the D gene is unclear. The CDR3, cysteine through phenylalanine, is 14 amino acids long. The entry retains the CDR3 DNA only, 42 bases that are in frame from base 1. The germline V gene encodes CDR1 SGHAT and CDR2 FQNNGV. V and J lose 4 bases and 5 bases, and a span of 14 bases separates them.